What follows are 21 T cell receptor beta chains derived from one specimen sequenced in a study of CD8 T cells in Susac syndrome. Reverse transcription used roughly 0.5 to 1 ug RNA and random hexamers. TCRdb re-analysed the immunoSEQ multiplex PCR reads in MiXCR, keeping a single row per CDR3 protein. The sample includes around 170,000 distinct CDR3 sequences, roughly 92% seen only once; the top ten take 0.12%. Sequencing used CD4+ T cells from PBMCs. The receptors stem from a human donor with Susac syndrome.

The V and J genes are TRBV6-5 and TRBJ1-2, with D uncertain. Trimming pared 0 bases from V and 2 bases from J, leaving 4 bases between. Germline values: CDR1 MNHEY, CDR2 SVGAGI. The CDR3 spans 13 residues. Here the CDR3 reads CASSYSGNYGYTF. Written as DNA, the CDR3 is TGTGCCAGCAGTTACTCAGGGAACTATGGCTACACCTTC.

The J gene is TRBJ1-5, the V gene TRBV30; perhaps TRBD1 as D (5 bases). Deletions cut 0 bases from V and 6 bases from J, with 12 bases between. The CDR3 is 14 amino acids. The germline CDR1 and CDR2 sequences are GTSNPN and SVGIG (reference sequence). CDR3 protein: CAWSVYGGGQPQHF. The CDR3 bases are TGTGCCTGGAGTGTATATGGGGGAGGTCAGCCCCAGCATTTT.

V and J are TRBV6-2 or TRBV6-3 and TRBJ1-2, with TRBD1 as a possible D gene (5 bases). The V and J ends lost 9 bases and 2 bases respectively, with 13 bases between them. The germline V gene encodes CDR1 MNHEY and CDR2 SVGEGT. This CDR3 has 13 amino acids. CDR3: CASMEGNNYGYTF. CDR3 nucleotide sequence: TGTGCCAGTATGGAGGGGAACAACTATGGCTACACCTTC.

V usage is TRBV4-3 and J usage is TRBJ1-6, with 10 bases identical to TRBD1. Looked up from germline, CDR1 is LGHNA and CDR2 is YSLEER. Unmatched junction bases numbered 2, after V lost 3 bases and J lost 6 bases. The CDR3 is 15 residues long. The CDR3: CASSHGDRGNSPLHF. In DNA, the CDR3 is TGCGCCAGCAGCCACGGGGACAGGGGTAATTCACCCCTCCACTTT.

The chain is built from TRBV6-5 and TRBJ1-2; weak D call: TRBD1 (5 bases). Germline assignment: CDR1 MNHEY and CDR2 SVGAGI. The CDR3 length is 14 residues. Trimming took 6 bases from V and 3 from J, leaving 14 bases between them. The CDR3 region is CASRATGTHYGYTF. For the CDR3, the DNA is TGTGCCAGCAGAGCAACCGGGACCCACTATGGCTACACCTTC.

This chain links TRBV6-5 with TRBJ2-1, with TRBD1 matching over 12 bases. With 4 bases clipped from V and 11 bases from J, the junction kept 0 bases outside the gene matches. The length of the CDR3 is 12 residues. Germline V CDR1 and CDR2: MNHEY, SVGAGI. The CDR3 bases are TGTGCCAGCAGTTGGGACAGGGGGCAGCAGTTCTTC. Its translation is CASSWDRGQQFF.

The J gene is TRBJ2-1, the V gene TRBV18; 9 bases are a match to TRBD2. The CDR3 is made up of 15 amino acids. V lost 1 base to trimming and J lost 8 bases; unmatched junction nucleotides: 6. Germline CDR1 KGHSH, CDR2 LQKENI. The CDR3 here is CASSPRGSGGYEQFF. For the CDR3, the DNA is TGTGCCAGCTCACCACGAGGTAGCGGGGGCTATGAGCAGTTCTTC.

The chain couples TRBV3-1 to TRBJ2-5; no firm D call. The CDR3 length is 15 residues. Germline values: CDR1 LGHDT, CDR2 YNNKEL (reference sequence). Trimming removed 0 bases at V and 9 bases at J, with 17 bases between. The CDR3 protein is CASSQDLGSMGAQYF. The CDR3 DNA is TGTGCCAGCAGCCAAGATCTCGGCAGCATGGGTGCCCAGTACTTC.

V is TRBV4-3 and J is TRBJ2-7; 7 positions match TRBD2. The V and J ends lost 0 bases and 1 base, in that order; junction bases with no gene match: 9. CDR1 LGHNA and CDR2 YSLEER come from the germline V gene. CDR3 length: 17 amino acids. The CDR3 nucleotides are TGCGCCAGCAGCCAAGACCTCCCCCCCGGGGGGTCCTACGAGCAGTACTTC. Its translation: CASSQDLPPGGSYEQYF.

The gene calls are TRBV19 and TRBJ1-5; D gene ambiguous. CDR3 length: 11 amino acids. V dropped 8 bases and J dropped 11 bases, with 13 bases sitting between them. Germline assignment: CDR1 LNHDA and CDR2 SQIVND (reference sequence). The chain's CDR3 is CASGAPEAQHF. The CDR3 nucleotides are TGTGCCAGTGGTGCTCCCGAGGCCCAGCATTTT.

The chain has TRBV7-6 and TRBJ1-3; no reliable D call. The CDR3 is 14 amino acids. Germline V gives CDR1 SGHVS, CDR2 FNYEAQ. V lost 5 bases and J lost 0, with 8 bases in between. CDR3 region: CASSRTDSGNTIYF. In nucleotides, the CDR3 is TGTGCCAGCAGCCGGACGGACTCTGGAAACACCATATATTTT. Combining the CDR3 with reference TRBV7-6 and TRBJ1-3 gives the whole variable domain GAGVSQSPRYKVTKRGQDVALRCDPISGHVSLYWYRQALGQGPEFLTYFNYEAQQDKSGLPNDRFSAERPEGSISTLTIQRTEQRDSAMYRCASSRTDSGNTIYFGEGSWLTVV.

This clonotype was counted a single time. The J gene is TRBJ1-2, the V gene TRBV27, with D tentatively TRBD1 (5 bases). CDR1 and CDR2 (germline): MNHEY, SMNVEV (reference sequence). Between the trimmed V and J ends, which lost 5 bases and 8 bases, there was a span of 12 bases. The CDR3 sequence is 12 residues long. CDR3 sequence reads: CASSGWTSGYTF. The CDR3 DNA follows: TGTGCCAGCAGTGGTTGGACAAGCGGCTACACCTTC.

CDR3: CASSQSGQGNSPLHF. CDR3 DNA: TGTGCCAGCAGCCAGTCGGGACAGGGGAATTCACCCCTCCACTTT. V gene TRBV3-1 combines with J gene TRBJ1-6, with 10 bases fitting TRBD1. Germline V gene data show CDR1 as LGHDT and CDR2 as YNNKEL (reference sequence). Trimming took 3 bases from V and 7 from J; bases not matched to a gene: 3. The CDR3 is 15 residues long.

This clonotype has just one count. This chain connects TRBV20-1 to TRBJ1-2; 9 bases are a match to TRBD1. This CDR3 has 18 residues. V was clipped by 0 bases and J by 3 bases; unmatched bases: 14. CDR1 and CDR2 from the germline V gene are DFQATT and SNEGSKA (reference sequence). For the CDR3, the DNA is TGCAGTGCTAGAGATGCCTCGGCACAGGGGGCAGAGCACTATGGCTACACCTTC. It specifies CSARDASAQGAEHYGYTF.

The chain is built from TRBV20-1 and TRBJ1-1; a weak D match, TRBD1 (5 bases). CDR1 DFQATT and CDR2 SNEGSKA come from the germline V gene (reference sequence). Trimming took off 1 base at V and 6 bases at J, with 12 bases between the two ends. This CDR3 comprises 13 residues. CDR3 DNA sequence: TGCAGTGCTAGAGGGGGGGTAATCGCTGAAGCTTTCTTT. Encoded protein: CSARGGVIAEAFF.

This clonotype appeared once. The chain has TRBV3-1 and TRBJ1-6, with D maybe TRBD1 (5 bases). Trimming removed 5 bases at V and 7 bases at J, with 15 bases between. CDR1 and CDR2 (germline): LGHDT, YNNKEL (reference sequence). The CDR3 is made up of 15 amino acids. The CDR3: CASSTRNDRNSPLHF. In DNA, the CDR3 is TGTGCCAGCAGCACCCGAAACGACAGAAATTCACCCCTCCACTTT.

The gene calls are TRBV7-3 and TRBJ2-6; the D gene is possibly TRBD2 (5 bases). The ends were cut back, 1 base at V and 11 bases at J, with 9 bases in the middle. From germline, CDR1 is SGHTA and CDR2 FQGTGA. The CDR3 contains 13 residues. CDR3 protein: CASSLMVGDVLTF. In DNA, the CDR3 is TGTGCCAGCAGCTTAATGGTCGGGGACGTCCTGACTTTC.

The rearrangement links TRBV9 to TRBJ2-1; D uncertain. V dropped 4 bases and J dropped 7 bases, with 12 bases sitting between them. Germline assignment: CDR1 SGDLS and CDR2 YYNGEE. The CDR3 length is 13 residues. The CDR3 DNA follows: TGTGCCAGCAGCCCCCGGACCCATAATGAGCAGTTCTTC. This codes for CASSPRTHNEQFF.

This chain connects TRBV12-3 or TRBV12-4 to TRBJ1-5, with unresolved D. The V end lost 7 bases, the J end lost 7 bases, and 17 bases lay between the germline ends. There are 14 residues in the CDR3. CDR3 nucleotides: TGTGCCAGCACTCAGCGTGGGTTAGACCAGCCCCAGCATTTT. Amino acid sequence: CASTQRGLDQPQHF.

This chain uses TRBV15 with TRBJ1-5; TRBD1 agrees at 7 bases. The J segment lost 0 bases and the V segment lost 5 bases, leaving 16 bases of the junction unmatched. The CDR3 has 19 amino acids. Germline CDR1 LNHNV, CDR2 YYDKDF (reference sequence). The CDR3 loop reads CATSGYRGHPIYSNQPQHF. The CDR3 DNA sequence: TGTGCCACCAGCGGATACAGGGGCCATCCCATTTATAGCAATCAGCCCCAGCATTTT.

The chain carries TRBV28 and TRBJ2-1; D call uncertain. CDR1 is MDHEN, CDR2 SYDVKM, per germline. Deletions cut 7 bases from V and 6 bases from J, with 10 bases between. The CDR3 covers 12 residues. The CDR3 sequence is CASKPQTNEQFF. CDR3 nucleotide sequence: TGTGCCAGCAAGCCACAGACCAATGAGCAGTTCTTC.